In this sample, the clone carrying this TCR beta chain turned up many times. Its specificity is not known. The sample originates from a study of T-cell reconstitution after alpha-beta-depleted transplantation in children. Study-wide findings and caveats: Expanded graft clones, several hundred of them, were reportedly the source of alpha-beta T cells about two months after transplant. From surviving recipient T cells and thymic progenitors came the high day-60 TCRbeta diversity observed in some patients.

For TCRbeta, the library was prepared with unique molecular identifiers. In TCRdb, the PCR reads were re-called with MiXCR into one record per CDR3 protein. Here the sample spans approximately 500,000 distinct CDR3 sequences, roughly a tenth being singletons. CDR3 size: 15 residues. The junction had 2 bases not matched to a gene; V was cut back by 0 bases and J by 1 base. From germline, CDR1 is SQVTM and CDR2 ANQGSEA. This TCR came from a child aged 2-15 years with inherited bone marrow failure, due to receive a stem cell transplant. Sequences were derived from PBMCs, sampled before TCRalphabeta/CD19-depleted stem cell transplant. The chain uses TRBV29-1 and TRBJ2-2; 7 bases are shared with TRBD1. The chain's CDR3 is CSVEDRTGNTGELFF. The CDR3 nucleotides read TGCAGCGTTGAAGATCGGACAGGGAACACCGGGGAGCTGTTTTTT.